Below are 19 T cell receptor beta chains sequenced from a single sample in a study of T-cell memory formation after mild COVID-19. TCRdb re-called the 5' RACE reads through MiXCR, storing one row per CDR3 protein. The sample holds roughly 370,000 distinct CDR3 sequences, approximately 15% seen once. Sequencing used PBMCs or a T cell subset sorted from them (not recorded which). The receptor set was obtained from a man between 18 and 35 years old who had mild COVID-19 (a few samples of this study predate the infection). Cell type and time point are not known.

This clonotype showed up just a few times. The genes are TRBV12-5 and TRBJ1-5, with a weak D call TRBD1 (5 bases). Per the germline V gene, CDR1 is LGHNT and CDR2 is FRNRAP. The ends were cut back, 0 bases at V and 2 bases at J, with 11 bases in the middle. CDR3 length: 16 residues. CDR3 in amino acids: CASGLVIGAGNQPQHF. CDR3 bases: TGTGCTAGTGGTTTGGTAATAGGGGCTGGCAATCAGCCCCAGCATTTT.

This clonotype has more than one count but fewer than ten. The chain recombines TRBV9 with TRBJ2-7, with 12 bases that match TRBD2. The CDR3 length is 15 residues. Germline lookup yields CDR1 SGDLS and CDR2 YYNGEE. J gave up 5 bases and V 2 bases, and 5 bases lay outside the gene matches. In DNA, the CDR3 is TGTGCCAGCAGCGTTGGACTAGCGGGGACGGACGAGCAGTACTTC. It translates to CASSVGLAGTDEQYF.

This clonotype was recorded at least ten times. The J gene is TRBJ2-7, the V gene TRBV5-1, with D unresolved. Trimming took off 8 bases at V and 3 bases at J, with 9 bases between the two ends. The germline CDR1 and CDR2 sequences are SGHRS and YFSETQ. The CDR3 is made up of 11 amino acids. The CDR3 here is CASSDGYEQYV. As DNA, the CDR3 is TGCGCCAGTTCGGACGGCTACGAGCAGTACGTC.

This clonotype was found a few times. This chain uses TRBV12-3 or TRBV12-4 with TRBJ1-1; D gene ambiguous. Trimming pared 6 bases from V and 0 bases from J, leaving 11 bases between. This CDR3 region has 14 residues. The CDR3 bases are TGTGCCAGCAGGTCGGCAGCCATGAACACTGAAGCTTTCTTT. Translating gives CASRSAAMNTEAFF.

This clonotype came up a few times. The V and J genes are TRBV5-5 and TRBJ2-1; D perhaps matches TRBD1 (6 bases). The germline V and J ends were trimmed by 7 bases and 7 bases, with 21 bases remaining between them. CDR1 and CDR2 from the germline V gene are SGHKS and YYEKEE (reference sequence). This CDR3 region has 15 residues. CDR3 loop: CASVPLGAEFNEQFF. The DNA for the CDR3 is TGTGCCAGCGTCCCGCTGGGGGCCGAATTTAATGAGCAGTTCTTC.

The chain is built from TRBV18 and TRBJ2-1; tentatively, D is TRBD2 (5 bases). CDR3 length: 14 residues. The germline CDR1 and CDR2 sequences are KGHSH and LQKENI. Trimming pared 6 bases from V and 5 bases from J, leaving 14 bases between. The CDR3 DNA sequence: TGTGCCAGCTCCCCCGGGAATGGTGACAATGAGCAGTTCTTC. Translated: CASSPGNGDNEQFF.

Concerning this clonotype: A much larger clone lies one base from this, so it may be a read error. The chain employs TRBV7-6 and TRBJ2-1; TRBD1 aligns across 7 bases. From germline, CDR1 is SGHVS and CDR2 FNYEAQ. The CDR3 extends over 15 amino acids. In DNA, the CDR3 is TGTGCCAGCAGCCCGACAGGGAGCTCCTACACTGAGCAGTTCTTC. Residues: CASSPTGSSYTEQFF.

The chain employs TRBV6-1 and TRBJ2-3, with 7 bases matching TRBD2. In germline, CDR1 is MNHNS, CDR2 SASEGT. The junction had 9 bases not matched to a gene; V was cut back by 6 bases and J by 3 bases. The CDR3 runs 15 residues. Here the CDR3 reads CASRTQGGRTDTQYF. The CDR3 nucleotides are TGTGCCAGCAGAACCCAGGGAGGGAGGACAGATACGCAGTATTTT.

This clonotype appeared a few times. The chain joins TRBV12-3 or TRBV12-4 to TRBJ2-1; D gene uncertain. V lost 3 bases to trimming and J lost 3 bases, with 18 bases between them. The CDR3 loop spans 17 amino acids. The chain's CDR3 is CASSFSPGSRVYNEQFF. CDR3 DNA sequence: TGTGCCAGCAGTTTCTCCCCCGGGTCTCGGGTCTACAATGAGCAGTTCTTC.

This clonotype turned up a few times. V is TRBV20-1 and J is TRBJ1-3, with 8 bases matching TRBD1. This CDR3 is built from 14 residues. The trim removed 5 bases at V and 4 bases at J, leaving 7 bases unmatched. Germline values: CDR1 DFQATT, CDR2 SNEGSKA (reference sequence). The DNA of the CDR3 is TGCAGTGCTCTCGGACAGGGATGGGGAAACACCATATATTTT. Its protein is CSALGQGWGNTIYF.

The rearrangement joins TRBV5-1 to TRBJ1-6, with D tentatively TRBD1 (5 bases). The germline V and J ends were trimmed by 4 bases and 9 bases, with 20 bases remaining between them. The V gene's germline CDR1 is SGHRS and CDR2 YFSETQ. The CDR3 loop spans 16 amino acids. The CDR3 reads CASSPLVGGEGSPLHF. The CDR3 DNA sequence: TGCGCCAGCAGCCCTCTTGTAGGAGGGGAAGGTTCACCCCTCCACTTT.

V and J are TRBV11-2 and TRBJ2-7; 7 nucleotides line up with TRBD2. Germline CDR1 and CDR2: SGHAT and FQNNGV. Trimming cost V 0 bases and J 3 bases; bases outside gene matches: 8. The CDR3 is 16 amino acids. In DNA form, the CDR3 reads TGTGCCAGCAGCTTAGACCCAGCGGGACCCGTCTACGAGCAGTACGTC. It yields the protein CASSLDPAGPVYEQYV.

This clonotype was counted between two and nine times. J is TRBJ1-4 and V is TRBV12-3 or TRBV12-4, with D possibly being TRBD1 (5 bases). The V end was cut by 5 bases, the J end by 10 bases, with 20 bases between. The CDR3 consists of 15 residues. CDR3 nucleotide sequence: TGTGCCAGCAGTCTAAGATTTACAGGCGGGGGAAAACTGTTTTTT. Protein sequence: CASSLRFTGGGKLFF.

This clonotype was detected ten times or more. The chain links TRBV5-1 to TRBJ2-5; D is uncertain. V lost 4 bases to trimming and J lost 2 bases, with 12 bases between them. Germline V gene lookup returns CDR1 SGHRS and CDR2 YFSETQ. The length of the CDR3 is 14 residues. CDR3 sequence reads: CASSPETVQETQYF. CDR3 coding DNA: TGCGCCAGCAGCCCGGAGACGGTACAAGAGACCCAGTACTTC.

The rearrangement joins TRBV29-1 to TRBJ2-3; possibly TRBD2 for D (6 bases). The V and J ends lost 6 bases and 4 bases respectively, with 20 bases between them. The CDR3 covers 15 residues. Germline V gene lookup returns CDR1 SQVTM and CDR2 ANQGSEA. The CDR3 nucleotides are TGCAGCGTCTCCGGGGGTCTTCCCGGCCCAGATACGCAGTATTTT. Encoded protein: CSVSGGLPGPDTQYF.

A few counts support this clonotype. The J gene is TRBJ2-1, the V gene TRBV5-1; D gene unclear. The CDR3 consists of 14 residues. In germline, CDR1 is SGHRS, CDR2 YFSETQ. V was cut by 2 bases and J by 0 bases, with 6 bases left in between. In DNA, the CDR3 is TGCGCCAGCAGCTTTCCGGACTCCTACAATGAGCAGTTCTTC. It specifies CASSFPDSYNEQFF.

Many counts were recorded for this clonotype. The V gene is TRBV6-5, the J gene TRBJ2-7; unclear D gene. Looked up from germline, CDR1 is MNHEY and CDR2 is SVGAGI. The CDR3 extends over 11 amino acids. V was clipped by 2 bases and J by 3 bases, with 2 bases between them. The CDR3 DNA follows: TGTGCCAGCAGTTACAACTACGAGCAGTACTTC. Translated: CASSYNYEQYF.

This clonotype has a handful of counts. This chain links TRBV7-9 with TRBJ1-1; 7 bases are a match to TRBD1. From germline, CDR1 is SEHNR and CDR2 FQNEAQ (reference sequence). V shed 5 bases and J 1 base; nucleotides not matched to a gene: 4. This CDR3 spans 14 amino acids. DNA for the CDR3: TGTGCCAGCAGCGGGGGGACAGCGAACACTGAAGCTTTCTTT. Amino acids: CASSGGTANTEAFF.

There are many counts of this clonotype. The V gene is TRBV7-3, the J gene TRBJ2-1; 8 bases are a match to TRBD2. Germline V CDR1 and CDR2: SGHTA, FQGTGA. V shed 3 bases and J 4 bases; nucleotides not matched to a gene: 5. The CDR3 contains 15 residues. CDR3 nucleotides: TGTGCCAGCAGCTTGGGCGGGGGGTCTTACAATGAGCAGTTCTTC. Amino acid sequence: CASSLGGGSYNEQFF.